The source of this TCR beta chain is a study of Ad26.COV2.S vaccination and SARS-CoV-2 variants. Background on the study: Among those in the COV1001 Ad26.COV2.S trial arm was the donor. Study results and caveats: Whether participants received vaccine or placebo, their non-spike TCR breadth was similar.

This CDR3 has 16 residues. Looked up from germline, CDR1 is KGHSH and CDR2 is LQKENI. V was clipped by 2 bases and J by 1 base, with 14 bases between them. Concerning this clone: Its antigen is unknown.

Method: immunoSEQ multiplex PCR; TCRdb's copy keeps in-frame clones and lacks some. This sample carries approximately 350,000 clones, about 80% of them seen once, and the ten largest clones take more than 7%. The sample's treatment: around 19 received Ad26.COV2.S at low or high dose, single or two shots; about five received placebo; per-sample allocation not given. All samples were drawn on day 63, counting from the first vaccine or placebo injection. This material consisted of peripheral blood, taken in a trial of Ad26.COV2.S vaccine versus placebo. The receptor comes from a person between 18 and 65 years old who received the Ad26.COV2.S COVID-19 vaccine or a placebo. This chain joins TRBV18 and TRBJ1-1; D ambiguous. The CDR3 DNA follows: TGTGCCAGCTCACCATTTCAGGTGGGGAGGAACACTGAAGCTTTCTTT. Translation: CASSPFQVGRNTEAFF.